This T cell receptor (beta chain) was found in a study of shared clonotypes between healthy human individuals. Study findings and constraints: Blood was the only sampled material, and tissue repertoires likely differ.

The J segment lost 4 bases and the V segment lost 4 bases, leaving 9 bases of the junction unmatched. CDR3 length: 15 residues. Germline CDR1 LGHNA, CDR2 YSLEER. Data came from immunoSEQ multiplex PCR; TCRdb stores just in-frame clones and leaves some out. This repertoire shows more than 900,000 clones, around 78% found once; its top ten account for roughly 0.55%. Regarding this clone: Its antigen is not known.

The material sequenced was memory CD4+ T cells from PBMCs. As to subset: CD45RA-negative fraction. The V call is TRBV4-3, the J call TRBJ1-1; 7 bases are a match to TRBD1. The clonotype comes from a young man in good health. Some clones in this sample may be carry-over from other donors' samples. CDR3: CASSPMTGKTTEAFF. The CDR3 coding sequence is TGCGCCAGCAGCCCGATGACAGGGAAGACCACTGAAGCTTTCTTT.